This T cell receptor beta chain is drawn from a study of control samples from healthy donors and cancer patients. Germline V gene data show CDR1 as SNHLY and CDR2 as FYNNEI. The CDR3 consists of 14 residues. The V gene lost 3 bases and the J gene lost 2 bases, with 8 bases spanning the gap. Clones were sequenced by immunoSEQ multiplex PCR, and TCRdb holds only the in-frame ones, with some missing. Among about 150,000 clones listed, around 95% were seen once. The V gene is TRBV2, the J gene TRBJ1-3; D possibly corresponds to TRBD1 (5 bases). The sequence was obtained from a man in his forties in good health. Sequencing input: blood. Written as DNA, the CDR3 is TGTGCCAGCAGTGACACAGGAACTGGAAACACCATATATTTT. It codes for CASSDTGTGNTIYF.